This T cell receptor (beta chain) was sequenced for a study of shared clonotypes between healthy human individuals. Overall study findings and caveats: Sorted-subset sequencing was shown by rarefaction to be incomplete despite large depth.

TCRdb's copy holds only in-frame clones and misses some; the assay was immunoSEQ multiplex PCR. This table has roughly 1 million clones, around 75% appearing once. Nashville, Tennessee was home to all donors, who were Caucasian adults. The CDR3 loop spans 17 amino acids. Germline values: CDR1 LGHNA, CDR2 YSLEER. Losses at the gene ends were 3 bases for V and 6 bases for J; bases not matched to a gene: 11. For this clone: Antigen unknown.

The chain combines TRBV4-3 with TRBJ2-2, with TRBD1 identical over 9 bases. The sequenced sample was memory CD4+ T cells sorted from blood. Stated subset: CD45RA-negative fraction. This clonotype was sampled from a man aged 18 to 29 in good health. The CDR3 loop is CASSHLGTGKIPGELFF. CDR3 in DNA: TGCGCCAGCAGCCACCTCGGGACAGGGAAAATCCCCGGGGAGCTGTTTTTT.